A single sample is the source of the 15 T cell receptor beta chains below, sequenced in a study of T cells in Graves' hyperthyroidism and ophthalmopathy (dated by TCRdb to the late 2010s). Library method: multiplex PCR. The run used an Illumina HiSeq 2000. TCR beta CDR3 regions were amplified from RNA transcripts. The first round of RT-PCR for the TCR CDR3 was performed with the HTBI primer set and the Qiagen OneStep RT-PCR kit. The public reads were reanalyzed by TCRdb: fastp trimming at Q25, MiXCR alignment, in-frame beta chains only. Identical CDR3 protein sequences are pooled into one entry, listed with their most common genes and DNA. This sample has 800,000 or so distinct CDR3 sequences in its table, and 38% of those were observed once. Jointly, the top ten make up approximately 10% of the sample. The sequenced sample consisted of blood. The receptors stem from a man younger than 30 with Graves' hyperthyroidism.

This clonotype has a count of ten or more. The chain joins TRBV20-1 to TRBJ1-1; D is unresolved. V lost 0 bases and J lost 1, with 0 bases in between. Germline V gene lookup returns CDR1 DFQATT and CDR2 SNEGSKA (reference sequence). The CDR3 sequence is 11 residues long. The CDR3 loop reads CSARENTEAFF. The CDR3 nucleotides are TGCAGTGCTAGAGAGAACACTGAAGCTTTCTTT.

As concerns this clonotype: It may be a read error: a sequence one base away is much more abundant. The rearrangement joins TRBV19 to TRBJ1-6; possible D gene TRBD1, 5 bases. This CDR3 has 13 amino acids. V was trimmed by 10 bases and J by 9 bases, leaving 16 bases between them. The V gene's germline CDR1 is LNHDA and CDR2 SQIVND (reference sequence). CDR3: CATRGDGVSPLHF. The CDR3 DNA reads as TGTGCCACCCGGGGGGACGGTGTTTCACCCCTCCACTTT.

This clonotype was counted at least ten times. DNA for the CDR3: TGTGCCATCAGTGCAGAGACAGATACTGTCCAAGAGACCCAGTACTTC. It specifies CAISAETDTVQETQYF. The gene calls are TRBV10-3 and TRBJ2-5; D is perhaps TRBD1 (5 bases). Germline V gives CDR1 ENHRY, CDR2 SYGVKD. The CDR3 has 16 residues. The V gene lost 4 bases and the J gene lost 1 base, with 16 bases spanning the gap.

V usage is TRBV20-1 and J usage is TRBJ2-5, with 9 bases matching TRBD1. Germline trimming cut 7 bases from V and 5 bases from J; bases unmatched to any gene: 14. The CDR3 length is 15 residues. In germline, CDR1 is DFQATT, CDR2 SNEGSKA (reference sequence). The CDR3 spells CSGVPRDRVSETQYF. In nucleotides, the CDR3 is TGCAGTGGTGTTCCCCGGGACAGGGTTTCGGAGACCCAGTACTTC.

This clonotype was detected ten times or more. The chain employs TRBV25-1 and TRBJ1-2; TRBD1 matches at 7 bases. V lost 1 base, J lost 4 bases, and 3 bases stayed unmatched. CDR3 length: 14 amino acids. Germline V gene lookup returns CDR1 MGHDK and CDR2 SYGVNS. CDR3 residues: CASSELGTVYGYTF. The CDR3 bases are TGTGCCAGCAGTGAATTGGGGACAGTCTATGGCTACACCTTC.

The chain is built from TRBV9 and TRBJ1-2; D possibly corresponds to TRBD1 (6 bases). CDR3 size: 15 residues. V was trimmed by 4 bases and J by 0 bases, leaving 13 bases between them. Germline V gene data show CDR1 as SGDLS and CDR2 as YYNGEE. CDR3 in amino acids: CASSQDRNPNYGYTF. DNA for the CDR3: TGTGCCAGCAGCCAGGACAGAAACCCTAACTATGGCTACACCTTC.

Details on this clonotype: At one boundary the junction diverges from the germline segment, which might be a read error. The CDR3, as DNA: TGTACCAGCAGCCCGGTCGGCGCCGGGGAGCTGTTTTTT. Translated: CTSSPVGAGELFF. The chain has TRBV7-9 and TRBJ2-2; D remains ambiguous. CDR3 length: 13 residues. Germline-derived CDR1 and CDR2 are SEHNR and FQNEAQ (reference sequence).

This clonotype was counted only a few times. The chain has TRBV29-1 and TRBJ1-3; D is undetermined. Germline V lookup: CDR1 SQVTM, CDR2 ANQGSEA. With 7 bases removed from V and 2 bases from J, the gap between germline ends came to 15 bases. This CDR3 spans 14 amino acids. DNA for the CDR3: TGCAGCGCCGGGGATAGAGTCACTGGAAACACCATATATTTT. Protein sequence: CSAGDRVTGNTIYF.

V usage is TRBV5-1 and J usage is TRBJ2-5; 7 bases align to TRBD1. Germline V gene sequence: CDR1 SGHRS, CDR2 YFSETQ. The CDR3 sequence is 14 residues long. The V and J ends lost 1 base and 5 bases, in that order; junction bases with no gene match: 5. Here the CDR3 reads CASSLRGGEETQYF. CDR3 bases: TGCGCCAGCAGCTTGCGAGGGGGCGAGGAGACCCAGTACTTC.

This clonotype was observed at least ten times. The rearrangement uses TRBV7-9 and TRBJ2-7; the D gene is possibly TRBD2 (6 bases). Germline lookup yields CDR1 SEHNR and CDR2 FQNEAQ (reference sequence). The V and J ends lost 4 bases and 1 base respectively, with 8 bases between them. The CDR3 totals 13 residues. CDR3 sequence reads: CASSWRASYEQYF. The CDR3 DNA follows: TGTGCCAGCAGCTGGAGGGCTTCCTACGAGCAGTACTTC.

The rearrangement joins TRBV24-1 to TRBJ2-7, with 8 bases matching TRBD2. CDR1 and CDR2 (germline): KGHDR, SFDVKD. The CDR3 covers 15 residues. Germline trimming cut 11 bases from V and 0 bases from J; bases unmatched to any gene: 11. Here the CDR3 DNA reads TGTGCCAGCTCGCGGGGGGCGGGATCCTCCTACGAGCAGTACTTC. This sequence encodes CASSRGAGSSYEQYF.

V is TRBV19 and J is TRBJ2-2, with 13 bases identical to TRBD2. This CDR3 contains 16 residues. The germline V gene encodes CDR1 LNHDA and CDR2 SQIVND (reference sequence). With 6 bases clipped from V and 3 bases from J, the junction kept 4 bases outside the gene matches. CDR3 sequence reads: CASSMGLAGYTGELFF. CDR3 nucleotide sequence: TGTGCCAGTAGCATGGGACTAGCGGGATACACCGGGGAGCTGTTTTTT.

This clonotype has just a few counts. V gene TRBV7-4 combines with J gene TRBJ1-4; D remains ambiguous. Germline CDR1 SGHVT, CDR2 SQSDAQ. The CDR3 has 14 residues. The germline V and J ends were trimmed by 5 bases and 5 bases, with 12 bases remaining between them. The CDR3 is CASSQEPDNEKLFF. In DNA, the CDR3 is TGTGCCAGCAGCCAAGAGCCGGACAATGAAAAACTGTTTTTT.

This clonotype has ten or more counts. This chain joins TRBV10-3 and TRBJ1-4; D is possibly TRBD1 (6 bases). Between the trimmed V and J ends, which lost 1 base and 4 bases, there was a span of 10 bases. The CDR3 runs to 15 residues. CDR1 ENHRY and CDR2 SYGVKD come from the germline V gene. The CDR3 sequence: CAISEFNRDNEKLFF. The CDR3 DNA reads as TGTGCCATCAGTGAGTTTAACAGGGATAATGAAAAACTGTTTTTT.

At least ten counts were recorded for this clonotype. This CDR3 is missing its conserved last phenylalanine or tryptophan, likely due to a read error. It is unclear where the CDR3 begins or ends on the DNA, so no DNA is shown, and the CDR3 is as TCRdb lists it. The genes are TRBV7-4 and TRBJ2-6; TRBD1 reflects the table's D call only, with no check against the DNA. The CDR3 totals 11 residues, both ends included. Germline-derived CDR1 and CDR2 are SGHVT and SQSDAQ. CDR3: CASSSHPDRPC.